This TCR beta chain was identified during a study of long-term antiretroviral therapy in people with HIV. About the research overall: It was about a decade after the earliest samples that the 2015 immediate-ART recommendation appeared.

Clinicians in the United States treated all participants with HIV. The immunoSEQ assay was v3.0, run at survey level. Clones were read by immunoSEQ multiplex PCR, and TCRdb kept only the in-frame ones, dropping some. The sample consists of fewer than 30,000 clones, roughly 84% of them appearing once. The CDR3 loop spans 11 amino acids. From germline, CDR1 is MNHEY and CDR2 SVGAGI. With 7 bases removed from V and 7 bases from J, the gap between germline ends came to 10 bases. The study's findings and limits: The blood, collected between about 2004 and 2018, was possibly taken under older ART regimens. Compared with controls, HIV repertoires showed narrower CDR3 length ranges.

About this clone: The antigen is unknown.

V is TRBV6-5 and J is TRBJ1-2, with D maybe TRBD1 (5 bases). The clonotype comes from a woman aged 25 to 45 with HIV. The material sequenced was unsorted PBMCs, taken 0.8 years after starting antiretroviral therapy. CDR3 nucleotide sequence: TGTGCCAGCACGGGGGTTGGTGGCTACACCTTC. As protein: CASTGVGGYTF.